Listed below are T cell receptor beta chains from one sample, sequenced in a study of blood T cell repertoires in COVID-19. Profiled with immunoSEQ multiplex PCR; TCRdb holds only in-frame clones, not every one. This table has under 400,000 clones, around 87% appearing once. Sequenced sample: peripheral blood. The receptors stem from a woman aged 30 to 39 with COVID-19, enrolled during active disease. Each CDR3 is given with its conserved first and last residue. A D gene is named only where the DNA matches it firmly. A clone size is listed for some rows: how often the clone was seen (once, few, many), or a class if it is expanded.

>TRBJ2-7|.|TRBV6-1|.
CASSEEGYEQYF
TGTGCCAGCAGTGAGGAGGGCTACGAGCAGTACTTC
>TRBJ1-1|.|TRBV7-8|.
CASSPLKGGAFF
TGTGCCAGCAGCCCCCTCAAAGGAGGAGCTTTCTTT
>TRBJ2-1|.|TRBV2|.
CASSARTAYNEQFF
TGTGCCAGCAGCGCAAGGACAGCCTACAATGAGCAGTTCTTC
>TRBJ1-5|once|TRBV12-3/TRBV12-4|.
CASSFERNQPQHF
TGTGCCAGCAGTTTTGAGAGGAATCAGCCCCAGCATTTT
>TRBJ2-1|many|TRBV19|TRBD2
CASSSQLAGDLFF
TGTGCCAGTAGTTCCCAACTAGCGGGAGATTTGTTCTTC
>TRBJ2-7|once|TRBV7-8|.
CASSLAMSVWAF
TGTGCCAGCAGCTTAGCGATGTCAGTTTGGGCCTTC
>TRBJ2-7|.|TRBV18|TRBD2
CASSPAGTSGRGLYF
TGTGCCAGCTCACCTGCCGGGACTAGCGGGAGAGGCTTGTACTTC
>TRBJ2-5|.|TRBV20-1|.
CSGGSGETQYF
TGCAGCGGGGGTAGTGGGGAGACCCAGTACTTC
>TRBJ2-5|.|TRBV15|.
CATSRLQGGLETQYF
TGTGCCACCAGCAGATTACAGGGCGGGCTAGAGACCCAGTACTTC
>TRBJ2-4|.|TRBV3-1/TRBV3-2|TRBD1
CASSHRQGAVLAKNIQYF
TGTGCCAGCAGCCATAGGCAGGGGGCGGTTCTAGCCAAAAACATTCAGTACTTC
>TRBJ2-5|.|TRBV5-1|.
CASLGPEETQYF
TGCGCCAGCTTGGGTCCGGAGGAGACCCAGTACTTC
>TRBJ2-7|.|TRBV27|.
CASSSPSVTRRQYF
TGTGCCAGCAGTTCCCCTAGCGTTACCAGGAGGCAGTACTTC
>TRBJ2-4|.|TRBV16|TRBD1
CASSAGTGKSRAKNIQYF
TGTGCCAGCAGCGCCGGGACAGGGAAGTCTCGGGCCAAAAACATTCAGTACTTC
>TRBJ2-1|once|TRBV10-3|TRBD2
CAILAGLPSYNEQFF
TGTGCCATTTTAGCGGGGCTTCCCTCCTACAATGAGCAGTTCTTC
>TRBJ2-7|.|TRBV24-1|.
CATSDGTTGEQYF
TGTGCCACCAGTGATGGTACAACGGGGGAGCAGTACTTC
>TRBJ2-7|few|TRBV6-5|.
CASSQRTNGGHEQYF
TGTGCCAGCAGTCAAAGGACCAACGGGGGTCACGAGCAGTACTTC
>TRBJ2-1|once|TRBV6-5|.
CASTNDRSSYNEQFF
TGTGCCAGCACTAACGACAGGAGCTCCTACAATGAGCAGTTCTTC
>TRBJ2-7|.|TRBV19|TRBD2
CASTQGLAGGYEQYF
TGTGCCAGTACCCAGGGACTAGCGGGGGGATACGAGCAGTACTTC
>TRBJ2-3|.|TRBV2|.
CASSESAGAYFHRYTDTQYF
TGTGCCAGCAGTGAATCGGCAGGGGCGTATTTCCATAGATACACAGATACGCAGTATTTT
>TRBJ1-5|.|TRBV7-2|.
CASSSGPSGNNQPQHF
TGTGCCAGCAGCTCCGGACCTTCGGGGAACAATCAGCCCCAGCATTTT
>TRBJ1-1|.|TRBV3-1/TRBV3-2|TRBD1
CASSQPNRGRTEAFF
TGTGCCAGCAGCCAACCTAACAGGGGTAGGACTGAAGCTTTCTTT
>TRBJ2-1|.|TRBV29-1|TRBD1
CSVEGQGGNEQFF
TGCAGCGTTGAGGGACAGGGGGGGAATGAGCAGTTCTTC
>TRBJ2-1|.|TRBV5-1|TRBD1
CASSLERGQGNEQFF
TGCGCCAGCAGCTTGGAGAGGGGGCAAGGCAATGAGCAGTTCTTC
>TRBJ2-3|.|TRBV5-1|.
CASSLTSPSTDTQYF
TGCGCCAGCAGCTTGACTTCCCCTAGCACAGATACGCAGTATTTT
>TRBJ1-6|.|TRBV4-1|TRBD1
CASSQADRANSPLHF
TGCGCCAGCAGCCAAGCCGACAGGGCGAATTCACCCCTCCACTTT
>TRBJ1-2|.|TRBV6-5|.
CASRNGGGQGYTF
TGTGCCAGCAGAAACGGGGGGGGGCAGGGCTACACCTTC
>TRBJ1-2|few|TRBV25-1|TRBD1
CASSELGTGANYGYTF
TGTGCCAGCAGTGAATTGGGGACAGGGGCTAACTATGGCTACACCTTC
>TRBJ2-1|.|TRBV7-9|.
CASSSGSSYNEQFF
TGTGCCAGCAGCAGCGGTAGCTCCTACAATGAGCAGTTCTTC
>TRBJ2-5|.|TRBV3-1/TRBV3-2|.
CASSQGADEETQYF
TGTGCCAGCAGCCAGGGAGCTGACGAAGAGACCCAGTACTTC
>TRBJ2-2|.|TRBV30|.
CAWRHRWGSNTGELFF
TGTGCCTGGCGGCACCGGTGGGGCTCGAACACCGGGGAGCTGTTTTTT
>TRBJ1-2|.|TRBV19|TRBD1
CASSPGQGDGYTF
TGTGCCAGTAGTCCTGGACAGGGAGATGGCTACACCTTC
>TRBJ2-3|.|TRBV29-1|TRBD1
CSVEKNRGTDTQYF
TGCAGCGTTGAAAAAAACAGGGGGACAGATACGCAGTATTTT